This TCR beta chain was captured in a study of shared clonotypes between healthy human individuals. For the study at large: The cohort had a couple of women and a few men, ages 18 to 49.

In the case of this clone: Antigen specificity is unknown.

In the authors' methods: As immunoSEQ supplied junction-only sequences (without quality scores), filtering differed. Clones were read by immunoSEQ multiplex PCR, and TCRdb kept only the in-frame ones, dropping some. V and J calls and clone size come straight from that table; D and trimming were deduced from the DNA. This sample yields 550,000 to 750,000 clones, of which roughly 96% are seen a single time; roughly 0.1% belongs to the top ten. Terminally differentiated effector memory CD45RA+ cells were excluded from the naive CD8 cells, which were CD45RO-negative and positively selected for CCR7. CDR3 size: 15 residues. The germline CDR1 and CDR2 sequences are SGHAT and FQNNGV. The V and J ends lost 5 bases and 1 base respectively, with 15 bases between them. Findings and caveats of the study: Memory subsets generally showed lower estimated richness than naive subsets. Four donors held approximately 5% of naive CD4 clonotypes in common.

The sequence derives from a woman in her twenties or thirties in good health. Sequences were obtained from naive CD8+ T cells sorted from blood. The chain carries TRBV11-2 and TRBJ2-7; maybe TRBD1 (7 bases). The CDR3 DNA is TGTGCCAGCAGCCGCGGGACAGACCTATCCTACGAGCAGTACTTC. Translation gives CASSRGTDLSYEQYF.